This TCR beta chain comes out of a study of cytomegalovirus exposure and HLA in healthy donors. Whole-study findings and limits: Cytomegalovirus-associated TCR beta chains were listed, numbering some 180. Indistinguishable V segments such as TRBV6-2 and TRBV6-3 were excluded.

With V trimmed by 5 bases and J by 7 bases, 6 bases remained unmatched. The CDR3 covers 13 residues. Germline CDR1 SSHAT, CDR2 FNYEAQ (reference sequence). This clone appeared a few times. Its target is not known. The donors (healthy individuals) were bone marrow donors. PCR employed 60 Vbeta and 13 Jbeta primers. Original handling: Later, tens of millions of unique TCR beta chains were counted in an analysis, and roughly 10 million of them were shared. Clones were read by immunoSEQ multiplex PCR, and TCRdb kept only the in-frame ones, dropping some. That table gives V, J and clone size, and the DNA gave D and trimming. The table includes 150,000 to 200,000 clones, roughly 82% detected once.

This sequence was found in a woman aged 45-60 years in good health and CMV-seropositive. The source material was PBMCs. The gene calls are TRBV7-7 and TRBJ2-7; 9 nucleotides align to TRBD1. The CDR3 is CASSEDRGREQYF. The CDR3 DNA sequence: TGTGCCAGCAGCGAGGACAGGGGCCGTGAGCAGTACTTC.